The entry below describes one T cell receptor (beta chain). Clones were sequenced by immunoSEQ multiplex PCR, and TCRdb holds only the in-frame ones, with some missing. The repertoire consists of about 74,000 clones, with around 86% occurring once and the leading ten covering more than 2%. This sample is part of a study of T cell responses to AZD1222 COVID-19 vaccine. This CDR3 has 15 residues. Germline-derived CDR1 and CDR2 are LNHDA and SQIVND (reference sequence). With 7 bases clipped from V and 7 bases from J, the junction kept 10 bases outside the gene matches. The sequences come from peripheral blood, collected on day 0 of AZD1222 vaccination. V is TRBV19 and J is TRBJ2-1, with 10 nucleotides matching TRBD1. The clonotype was recovered from an adult in good health. The DNA for the CDR3 is TGTGCCAGTAAGAGGGACAGGGGCGGAGAGAATGAGCAGTTCTTC. Translated, it gives CASKRDRGGENEQFF.